This T cell receptor (beta chain) is drawn from a study of monozygotic twins with cystic fibrosis. Whole-study context: Library input was three micrograms of fragmented DNA, with approximately 15 PCR cycles.

CDR1 SGHDN and CDR2 FVKESK come from the germline V gene. Trimming removed 1 base from V and 9 bases from J, with 10 bases in between. CDR3 length: 13 amino acids. Measured with immunoSEQ multiplex PCR; TCRdb has only the in-frame clones, and not every one. The sample lists approximately 8,700 clones, approximately 90% seen once, with more than 4.5% in the top ten. The chain recombines TRBV14 with TRBJ1-5, with D unresolved. The sequence was obtained from a boy aged 2 to 10 with cystic fibrosis. Sequencing was performed on blood. CDR3 residues: CASSQVASAPQHF. CDR3 in DNA: TGTGCCAGCAGCCAAGTTGCGTCCGCGCCCCAGCATTTT.